This T cell receptor beta chain was captured by sequencing in a study of early T cells in non-severe SARS-CoV-2 infection. This clonotype was seen at least ten times. Germline V gene data show CDR1 as SGHTS and CDR2 as YDEGEE. With V trimmed by 4 bases and J by 3 bases, 11 bases remained unmatched. The CDR3 loop spans 16 amino acids. TCRdb called the 5' RACE reads again in MiXCR, with one record for every CDR3 protein. Among about 60,000 distinct CDR3 sequences, approximately 9% were seen once, and the ten largest hold 17%. Sequencing was performed on whole blood. The origin of this receptor is an adult who was a healthcare worker with PCR-confirmed SARS-CoV-2 infection or an uninfected control (not recorded which). The chain uses TRBV5-8 and TRBJ2-3; 7 nucleotides agree with TRBD1. The CDR3 spells CASSPGTDLLTDTQYF. CDR3 nucleotides: TGTGCCAGCAGCCCGGGGACAGACCTCTTAACAGATACGCAGTATTTT.